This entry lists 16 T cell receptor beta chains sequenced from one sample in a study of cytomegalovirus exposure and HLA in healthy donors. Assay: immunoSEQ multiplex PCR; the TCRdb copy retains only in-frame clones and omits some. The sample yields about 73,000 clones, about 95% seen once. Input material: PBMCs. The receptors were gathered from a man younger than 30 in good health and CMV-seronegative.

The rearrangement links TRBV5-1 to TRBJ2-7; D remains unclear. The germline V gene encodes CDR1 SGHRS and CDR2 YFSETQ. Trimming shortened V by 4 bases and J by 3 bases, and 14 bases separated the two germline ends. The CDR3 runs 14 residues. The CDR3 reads CASSPQSVYYEQYF. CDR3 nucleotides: TGCGCCAGCAGCCCTCAATCAGTTTACTACGAGCAGTACTTC.

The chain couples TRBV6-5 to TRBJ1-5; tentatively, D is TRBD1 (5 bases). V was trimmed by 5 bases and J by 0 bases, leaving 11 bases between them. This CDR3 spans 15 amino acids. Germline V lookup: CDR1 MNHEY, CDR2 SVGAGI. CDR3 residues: CASSPRDNSNQPQHF. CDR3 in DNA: TGTGCCAGCAGTCCCAGGGATAATAGCAATCAGCCCCAGCATTTT.

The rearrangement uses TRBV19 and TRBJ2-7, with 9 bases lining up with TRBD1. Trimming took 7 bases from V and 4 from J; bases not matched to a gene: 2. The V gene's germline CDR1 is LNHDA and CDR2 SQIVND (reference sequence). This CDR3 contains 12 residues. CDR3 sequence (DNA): TGTGCCAGTAATGGACAGGGGTACGAGCAGTACTTC. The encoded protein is CASNGQGYEQYF.

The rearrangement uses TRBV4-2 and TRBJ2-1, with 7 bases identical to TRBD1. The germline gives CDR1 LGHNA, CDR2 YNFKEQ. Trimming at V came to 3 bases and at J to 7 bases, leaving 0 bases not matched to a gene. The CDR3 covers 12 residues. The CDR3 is CASSQTGNEQFF. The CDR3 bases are TGTGCCAGCAGCCAGACAGGGAATGAGCAGTTCTTC.

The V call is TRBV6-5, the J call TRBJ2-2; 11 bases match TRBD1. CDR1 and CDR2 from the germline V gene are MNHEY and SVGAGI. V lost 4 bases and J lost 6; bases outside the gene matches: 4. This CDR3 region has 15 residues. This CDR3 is CASSFGQGAPGELFF. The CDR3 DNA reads TGTGCCAGCAGTTTTGGACAGGGGGCTCCCGGGGAGCTGTTTTTT.

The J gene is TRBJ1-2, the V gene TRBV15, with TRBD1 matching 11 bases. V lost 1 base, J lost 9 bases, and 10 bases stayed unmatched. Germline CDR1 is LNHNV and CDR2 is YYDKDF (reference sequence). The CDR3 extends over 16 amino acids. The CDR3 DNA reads TGTGCCACCAGCAGAGGGGTAGGACAGGGGGCTACAAGCTACACCTTC. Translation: CATSRGVGQGATSYTF.

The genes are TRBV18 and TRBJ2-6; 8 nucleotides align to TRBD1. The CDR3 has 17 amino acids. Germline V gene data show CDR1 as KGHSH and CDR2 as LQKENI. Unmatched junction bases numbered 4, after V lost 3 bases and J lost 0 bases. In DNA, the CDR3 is TGTGCCAGCTCACCCACAGGGGGTAGCTCTGGGGCCAACGTCCTGACTTTC. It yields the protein CASSPTGGSSGANVLTF.

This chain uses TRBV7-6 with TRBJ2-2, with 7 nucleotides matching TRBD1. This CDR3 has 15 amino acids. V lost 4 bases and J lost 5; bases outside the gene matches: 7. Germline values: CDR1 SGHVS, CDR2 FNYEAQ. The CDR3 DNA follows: TGTGCCAGCAGCTCGGGACAGCCGGGGACCGGGGAGCTGTTTTTT. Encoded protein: CASSSGQPGTGELFF.

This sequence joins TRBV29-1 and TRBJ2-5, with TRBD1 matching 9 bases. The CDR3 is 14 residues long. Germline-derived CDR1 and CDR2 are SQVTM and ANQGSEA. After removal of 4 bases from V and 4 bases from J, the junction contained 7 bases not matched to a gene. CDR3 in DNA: TGCAGCGTTGGGTACAGGGGGCGCCGAGAGACCCAGTACTTC. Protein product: CSVGYRGRRETQYF.

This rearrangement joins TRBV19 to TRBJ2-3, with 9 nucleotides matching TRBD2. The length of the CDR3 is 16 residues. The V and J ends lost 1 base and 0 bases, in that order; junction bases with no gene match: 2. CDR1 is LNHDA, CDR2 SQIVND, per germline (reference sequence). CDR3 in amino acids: CASSIVTSGSTDTQYF. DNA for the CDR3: TGTGCCAGTAGTATAGTCACTAGCGGGAGCACAGATACGCAGTATTTT.

CDR3 bases: TGCGCCAGCAGCTTGGAATCCTACGGCGGGGAGCTGTTTTTT. Its protein product is CASSLESYGGELFF. This chain links TRBV5-1 with TRBJ2-2; D gene ambiguous. V was trimmed by 0 bases and J by 7 bases, leaving 10 bases between them. Germline V gene data show CDR1 as SGHRS and CDR2 as YFSETQ. This CDR3 is built from 14 residues.

CDR3 amino acids: CASSRQDSNEKLFF. The CDR3 coding sequence is TGTGCCAGCTCGCGACAGGATTCTAATGAAAAACTGTTTTTT. The V and J genes are TRBV18 and TRBJ1-4; perhaps TRBD1 as D (6 bases). The CDR3 sequence is 14 residues long. V dropped 6 bases and J dropped 3 bases, with 11 bases sitting between them. Per germline, CDR1 KGHSH and CDR2 LQKENI. Together with reference TRBV18 and TRBJ1-4, the CDR3 gives the full variable domain: NAGVMQNPRHLVRRRGQEARLRCSPMKGHSHVYWYRQLPEEGLKFMVYLQKENIIDESGMPKERFSAEFPKEGPSILRIQQVVRGDSAAYFCASSRQDSNEKLFFGSGTQLSVL.

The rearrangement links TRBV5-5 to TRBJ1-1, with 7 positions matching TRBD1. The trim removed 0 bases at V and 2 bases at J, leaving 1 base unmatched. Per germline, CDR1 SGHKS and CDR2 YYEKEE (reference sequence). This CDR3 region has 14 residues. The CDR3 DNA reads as TGTGCCAGCAGCTTGGACAGGGGAAACACTGAAGCTTTCTTT. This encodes CASSLDRGNTEAFF.

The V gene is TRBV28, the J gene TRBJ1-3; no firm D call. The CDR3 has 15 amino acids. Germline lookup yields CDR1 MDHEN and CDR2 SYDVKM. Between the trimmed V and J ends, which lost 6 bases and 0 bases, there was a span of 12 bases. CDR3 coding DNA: TGTGCCAGCAGAGTACACGGGAGCTCTGGAAACACCATATATTTT. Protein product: CASRVHGSSGNTIYF.

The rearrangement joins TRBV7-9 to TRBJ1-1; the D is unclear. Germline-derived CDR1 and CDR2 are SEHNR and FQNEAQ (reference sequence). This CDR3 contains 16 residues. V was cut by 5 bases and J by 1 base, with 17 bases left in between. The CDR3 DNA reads TGTGCCAGCAGCGATACCTTTGCGGGCAGGAACACTGAAGCTTTCTTT. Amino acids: CASSDTFAGRNTEAFF.

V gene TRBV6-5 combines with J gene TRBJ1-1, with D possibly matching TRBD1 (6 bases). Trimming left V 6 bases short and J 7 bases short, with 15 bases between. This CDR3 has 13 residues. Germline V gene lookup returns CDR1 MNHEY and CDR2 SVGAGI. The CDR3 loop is CASSISWTDEAFF. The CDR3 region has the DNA TGTGCCAGCAGCATAAGTTGGACAGATGAAGCTTTCTTT.